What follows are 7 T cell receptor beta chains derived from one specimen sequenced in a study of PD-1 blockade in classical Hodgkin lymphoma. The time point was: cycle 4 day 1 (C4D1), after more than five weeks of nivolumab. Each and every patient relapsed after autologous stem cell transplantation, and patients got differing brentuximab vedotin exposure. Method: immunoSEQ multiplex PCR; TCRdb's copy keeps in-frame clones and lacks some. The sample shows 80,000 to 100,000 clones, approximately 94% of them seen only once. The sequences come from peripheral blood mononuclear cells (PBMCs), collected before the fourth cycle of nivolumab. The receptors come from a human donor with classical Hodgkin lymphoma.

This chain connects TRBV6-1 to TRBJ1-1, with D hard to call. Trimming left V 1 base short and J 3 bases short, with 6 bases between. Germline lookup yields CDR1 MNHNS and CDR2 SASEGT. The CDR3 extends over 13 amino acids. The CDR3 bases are TGTGCCAGCAGTGAAGGGTTAGACACTGAAGCTTTCTTT. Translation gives CASSEGLDTEAFF.

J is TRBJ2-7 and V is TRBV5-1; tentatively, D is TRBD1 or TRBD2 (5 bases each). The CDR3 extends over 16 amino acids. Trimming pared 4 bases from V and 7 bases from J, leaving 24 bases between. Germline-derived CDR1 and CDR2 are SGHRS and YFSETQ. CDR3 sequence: CASSRSNRDGTEEQYF. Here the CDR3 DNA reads TGCGCCAGCAGCAGGAGCAACCGGGACGGGACGGAAGAGCAGTACTTC.

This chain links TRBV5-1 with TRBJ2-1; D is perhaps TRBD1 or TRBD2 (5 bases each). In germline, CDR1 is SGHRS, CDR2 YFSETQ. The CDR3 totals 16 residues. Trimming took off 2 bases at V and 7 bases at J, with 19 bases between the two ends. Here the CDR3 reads CASSFGTGIVYNEQFF. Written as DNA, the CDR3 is TGCGCCAGCAGCTTCGGGACGGGGATTGTCTATAATGAGCAGTTCTTC.

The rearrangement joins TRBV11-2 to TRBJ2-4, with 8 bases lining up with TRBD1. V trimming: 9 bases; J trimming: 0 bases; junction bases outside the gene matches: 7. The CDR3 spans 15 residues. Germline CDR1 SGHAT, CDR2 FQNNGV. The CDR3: CASRDRNLAKNIQYF. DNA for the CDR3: TGTGCCAGTCGGGACAGGAACCTAGCCAAAAACATTCAGTACTTC.

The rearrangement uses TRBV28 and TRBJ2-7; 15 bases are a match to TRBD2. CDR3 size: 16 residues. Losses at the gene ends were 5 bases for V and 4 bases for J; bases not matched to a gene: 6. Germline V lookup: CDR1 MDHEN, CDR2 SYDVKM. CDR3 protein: CASSPGLAGGKYEQYF. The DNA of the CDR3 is TGTGCCAGCAGTCCCGGACTAGCGGGAGGGAAATACGAGCAGTACTTC.

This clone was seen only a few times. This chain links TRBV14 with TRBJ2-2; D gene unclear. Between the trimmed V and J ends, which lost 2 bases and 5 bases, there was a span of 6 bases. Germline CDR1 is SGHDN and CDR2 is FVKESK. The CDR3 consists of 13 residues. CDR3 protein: CASSQRVTGELFF. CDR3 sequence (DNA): TGTGCCAGCAGCCAAAGGGTGACCGGGGAGCTGTTTTTT.

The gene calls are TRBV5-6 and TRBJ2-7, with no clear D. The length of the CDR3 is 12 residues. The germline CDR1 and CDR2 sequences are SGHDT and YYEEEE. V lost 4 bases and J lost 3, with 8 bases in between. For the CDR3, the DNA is TGTGCCAGCAGCCGGCTTGACTACGAGCAGTACTTC. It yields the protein CASSRLDYEQYF.